The rows below give T cell receptor beta chains drawn from one sample of a study of OX40 agonist ivuxolimab in advanced cancers. Assay used: immunoSEQ multiplex PCR; TCRdb lists only in-frame clones, some missing. The sample contains 66,000 or so clones, 80% to 85% of which appear only once. The specimen was CD4+ or CD8+ T cells sorted from blood, collected in a trial of the OX40 agonist ivuxolimab. These receptors were collected from an adult with an advanced solid tumor such as melanoma, head and neck, liver or kidney cancer. Each CDR3 is given with its conserved first and last residue. A D gene is named only where the DNA matches it firmly. Clone sizes are given selectively: once, few, many, or a class where the clone is expanded.

D,J,size,V,DNA,CDR3
-,TRBJ2-1,-,TRBV11-2,TGTGCCAGCAGCTTGTTGTTGAGCGCAGGGGCGAATGAGCAGTTCTTC,CASSLLLSAGANEQFF
-,TRBJ1-4,few,TRBV7-9,TGTGCCAGCAGCCTAGAGGGGGGAAATAATGAAAAACTGTTTTTT,CASSLEGGNNEKLFF
-,TRBJ2-3,-,TRBV9,TGTGCCAGCAGCGTTAGACCAACGGGGTCACGAGATACGCAGTATTTT,CASSVRPTGSRDTQYF
-,TRBJ1-2,-,TRBV6-6,TGTGCCGGTGGGACACCAAACTATGGCTACACCTTC,CAGGTPNYGYTF
TRBD2,TRBJ2-1,-,TRBV28,TGTGCCAGCACTCTAACGACGGGACTAGCGGGGGAAGAGCAGTTCTTC,CASTLTTGLAGEEQFF
-,TRBJ2-2,-,TRBV5-6,TGTGCCAGCAGCCCGGGAACAGGGCGCACCGGGGAGCTGTTTTTT,CASSPGTGRTGELFF
-,TRBJ1-5,-,TRBV5-1,TGCGCCAGCAGCTTGACCGGCGGATACAATCAGCCCCAGCATTTT,CASSLTGGYNQPQHF
-,TRBJ2-7,-,TRBV10-3,TGTGCCATCAGTCGCGGAAGGGAGTCCTACGAGCAGTACTTC,CAISRGRESYEQYF
-,TRBJ1-5,-,TRBV19,TGTGCCAGTAGTATCGAAAATCAGCCCCAGCATTTT,CASSIENQPQHF
TRBD1,TRBJ2-7,-,TRBV5-1,TGCGCCAGCAGCTTCCAATCGGGACAGGGCATCTACGAGCAGTACTTC,CASSFQSGQGIYEQYF
-,TRBJ2-5,once,TRBV5-1,TGCGCCAGCAGCTTGGGCCCGGGGCAAGAGACCCAGTACTTC,CASSLGPGQETQYF
-,TRBJ2-3,many,TRBV4-1,TGCGCCAGCAGCCTAGGCGAGGGGGATACGCAGTATTTT,CASSLGEGDTQYF
-,TRBJ1-2,-,TRBV6-1,TGTGCCAGCAGTGAAGGCGGGGGCTATGGCTACACCTTC,CASSEGGGYGYTF